This T cell receptor (beta chain) was sequenced during a study of regulatory T cells in long-lasting Graves disease. Study-level points and caveats: Only peripheral blood was studied, not thyroid tissue.

Time point denoted: newly diagnosed GD, antithyroid drugs for less than 3 months. The TCR library was prepared using RNA isolated from PBMCs. The patients were drawn from one endocrinology department in Xi'an, China. Staff took roughly 9.1 milliliters of peripheral blood and put it into EDTA tubes. In building TCR beta libraries, iRepertoire HTBI primers were used together with Arm-PCR of CDR3 regions. How the authors handled the data: 62 TRBV and 11 to 15 TRBJ segments were identified across samples. Via MiXCR, TCRdb re-called the multiplex PCR reads, giving one row per CDR3 protein. These V and J calls rely on TCRdb rather than the paper's analysis. Among around 230,000 distinct CDR3 sequences listed, about a sixth were seen once. This clonotype was recorded at least ten times. Its antigen is as yet unknown. Unmatched junction bases numbered 1, after V lost 6 bases and J lost 7 bases. The CDR3 is 14 residues long. Germline CDR1 reads SNHLY; CDR2 reads FYNNEI.

The receptor comes from a female donor with Graves disease. The genes are TRBV2 and TRBJ2-2, with 14 bases identical to TRBD2. The sequencing used peripheral blood mononuclear cells (PBMCs), collected at new diagnosis, from a patient treated with antithyroid drugs. The CDR3 nucleotides are TGTGCCAGCAGGGGGACTAGCGGGAGCGGGGAGCTGTTTTTT. This encodes CASRGTSGSGELFF.